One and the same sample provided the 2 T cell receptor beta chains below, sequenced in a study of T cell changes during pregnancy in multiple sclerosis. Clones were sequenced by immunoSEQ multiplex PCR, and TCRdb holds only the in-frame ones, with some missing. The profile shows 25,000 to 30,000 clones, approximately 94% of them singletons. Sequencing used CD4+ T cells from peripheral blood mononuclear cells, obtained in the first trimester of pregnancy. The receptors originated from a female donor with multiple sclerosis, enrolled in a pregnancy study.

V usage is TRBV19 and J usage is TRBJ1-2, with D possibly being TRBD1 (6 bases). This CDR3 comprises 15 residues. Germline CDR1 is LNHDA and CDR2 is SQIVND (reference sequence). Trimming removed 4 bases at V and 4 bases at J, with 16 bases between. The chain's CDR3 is CASSNTWTATYGYTF. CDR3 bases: TGTGCCAGTAGTAATACGTGGACAGCGACCTATGGCTACACCTTC.

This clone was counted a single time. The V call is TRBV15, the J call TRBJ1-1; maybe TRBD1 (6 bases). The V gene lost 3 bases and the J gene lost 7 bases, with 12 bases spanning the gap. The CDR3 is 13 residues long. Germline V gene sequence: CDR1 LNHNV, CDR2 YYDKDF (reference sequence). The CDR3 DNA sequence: TGTGCCACCAGCAGGCAAAACAGGGTTGAAGCTTTCTTT. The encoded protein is CATSRQNRVEAFF.